One and the same sample provided the 15 T cell receptor beta chains below, sequenced in a study of blood T cell repertoires in COVID-19. Using immunoSEQ multiplex PCR, the repertoire was profiled, and TCRdb retains in-frame clones only, with some absent. The table shows tens of thousands of clones, with roughly 80% occurring only once. Sequencing was done on a sample of peripheral blood. These TCRs come from a human donor in a cohort sampled during active COVID-19.

The chain links TRBV3-1 (or the pseudogene TRBV3-2) to TRBJ1-2; D is possibly TRBD1 (6 bases). In germline, CDR1 is LGHDT, CDR2 YNNKEL (reference sequence). The ends were cut back, 5 bases at V and 2 bases at J, with 9 bases in the middle. The CDR3 consists of 13 residues. CDR3 in DNA: TGTGCCAGCAGCACCGGACAGAACTATGGCTACACCTTC. Translated: CASSTGQNYGYTF.

This sequence joins TRBV5-4 and TRBJ2-1; 14 bases match TRBD2. Germline CDR1 reads SGHNT; CDR2 reads YYREEE (reference sequence). The ends lost 3 bases at V and 6 bases at J; junction bases unmatched: 2. The CDR3 has 15 amino acids. The chain's CDR3 is CASSYGLAGGNEQFF. The CDR3 nucleotides read TGTGCCAGCAGCTACGGACTAGCGGGGGGCAATGAGCAGTTCTTC. Using reference TRBV5-4 and TRBJ2-1 for the parts outside the CDR3, the full variable domain is ETGVTQSPTHLIKTRGQQVTLRCSSQSGHNTVSWYQQALGQGPQFIFQYYREEENGRGNFPPRFSGLQFPNYSSELNVNALELDDSALYLCASSYGLAGGNEQFFGPGTRLTVL.

This chain links TRBV6-2 or TRBV6-3 with TRBJ1-1, with a weak D call TRBD1 (6 bases). Trimming stripped 0 bases from V and 3 bases from J, with 14 bases between. Germline assignment: CDR1 MNHEY and CDR2 SVGEGT. The CDR3 extends over 16 amino acids. CDR3 loop: CASSYSAGAWDTEAFF. The CDR3 DNA sequence: TGTGCCAGCAGTTACTCCGCGGGGGCCTGGGACACTGAAGCTTTCTTT.

The chain is built from TRBV4-1 and TRBJ1-2, with D unresolved. The CDR3 loop spans 13 amino acids. Trimming took off 6 bases at V and 3 bases at J, with 11 bases between the two ends. Germline V lookup: CDR1 MGHRA, CDR2 YSYEKL. The CDR3 DNA reads TGCGCCAGCAGAACCCCCGGGGACTATGGCTACACCTTC. Protein: CASRTPGDYGYTF.

The J gene is TRBJ1-4, the V gene TRBV6-1; maybe TRBD1 (5 bases). This CDR3 has 15 residues. The ends were cut back, 3 bases at V and 8 bases at J, with 16 bases in the middle. CDR1 and CDR2 from the germline V gene are MNHNS and SASEGT. The CDR3 loop reads CASSEGTGRHEKLFF. The CDR3 region has the DNA TGTGCCAGCAGTGAGGGTACAGGCCGTCACGAAAAACTGTTTTTT.

The V gene is TRBV10-3, the J gene TRBJ2-3, with 13 bases lining up with TRBD2. This CDR3 spans 16 amino acids. The germline gives CDR1 ENHRY, CDR2 SYGVKD. V lost 2 bases to trimming and J lost 2 bases; unmatched junction nucleotides: 1. CDR3 sequence reads: CAISEGLAGDTDTQYF. Written as DNA, the CDR3 is TGTGCCATCAGTGAGGGACTAGCGGGGGACACAGATACGCAGTATTTT.

The genes are TRBV16 and TRBJ2-7; TRBD1 might be the D (6 bases). Trimming shortened V by 1 base and J by 0 bases, and 13 bases separated the two germline ends. CDR3 length equals 16 residues. CDR1 and CDR2 from the germline V gene are KGHSY and FQNENV. Here the CDR3 DNA reads TGTGCCAGCAGCCAATTGTCAACAGGGAGCTCCTACGAGCAGTACTTC. Translating gives CASSQLSTGSSYEQYF.

V usage is TRBV11-2 and J usage is TRBJ1-1, with TRBD1 as a possible D gene (5 bases). Between the trimmed V and J ends, which lost 4 bases and 4 bases, there was a span of 13 bases. The germline CDR1 and CDR2 sequences are SGHAT and FQNNGV. The CDR3 contains 14 residues. This chain's CDR3 is CASSWGGLGTEAFF. In nucleotides, the CDR3 is TGTGCCAGCAGCTGGGGGGGGTTGGGCACTGAAGCTTTCTTT.

This clone appeared once. CDR3 protein: CASSLLAWAGSRTDTQYF. DNA of the CDR3: TGTGCCAGCAGTTTATTGGCCTGGGCGGGGTCTCGCACAGATACGCAGTATTTT. The genes are TRBV27 and TRBJ2-3, with a weak D call TRBD2 (6 bases). V lost 1 base and J lost 1, with 18 bases in between. Germline V gene sequence: CDR1 MNHEY, CDR2 SMNVEV (reference sequence). The length of the CDR3 is 18 residues.

V and J are TRBV5-1 and TRBJ1-2; TRBD1 matches at 7 bases. The CDR3 is 15 residues long. Per germline, CDR1 SGHRS and CDR2 YFSETQ. V trimming: 0 bases; J trimming: 10 bases; junction bases outside the gene matches: 12. CDR3 region: CASSLGDSSLPTYTF. The CDR3 DNA sequence: TGCGCCAGCAGCTTGGGGGACAGCAGCCTGCCCACCTACACCTTC.

This clone has just one count. The chain is built from TRBV12-5 and TRBJ2-3; D is uncertain. The CDR3 consists of 14 residues. V lost 6 bases and J 1 base, leaving 11 bases between the germline ends. Germline V lookup: CDR1 LGHNT, CDR2 FRNRAP. Here the CDR3 reads CASGTSSGTDTQYF. CDR3 sequence (DNA): TGTGCTAGTGGCACATCCAGCGGCACAGATACGCAGTATTTT.

This rearrangement joins TRBV7-2 to TRBJ2-7; 9 nucleotides match TRBD2. Germline values: CDR1 SGHTA, CDR2 FQGNSA. V shed 4 bases and J 0 bases; nucleotides not matched to a gene: 10. This CDR3 comprises 17 residues. CDR3 sequence: CASSSRNLAGPSYEQYF. CDR3 in DNA: TGTGCCAGCAGCTCTCGTAACCTAGCGGGGCCCTCCTACGAGCAGTACTTC.

V is TRBV7-8 and J is TRBJ1-2, with D unclear. V was clipped by 2 bases and J by 4 bases, with 11 bases between them. This CDR3 comprises 14 residues. CDR1 is SGHVS, CDR2 FQNEAQ, per germline. Here the CDR3 reads CASSLSDGLYGYTF. CDR3 bases: TGTGCCAGCAGCTTATCGGACGGACTCTATGGCTACACCTTC.

This chain links TRBV5-1 with TRBJ2-7; D is undetermined. The length of the CDR3 is 14 residues. V lost 0 bases, J lost 0 bases, and 7 bases lay in between. Germline CDR1 reads SGHRS; CDR2 reads YFSETQ. The CDR3 spells CASSLEAGSYEQYF. The CDR3 nucleotides read TGCGCCAGCAGCTTGGAAGCAGGCTCCTACGAGCAGTACTTC.

This rearrangement joins TRBV9 to TRBJ2-1; 10 bases map to TRBD2. CDR1 is SGDLS and CDR2 is YYNGEE in the germline V gene. V shed 4 bases, J shed 0 bases, and the junction held 7 bases outside the gene matches. CDR3 length: 17 residues. DNA for the CDR3: TGTGCCAGCAGCCCACAGCGGGGGGGCCTCTCCTACAATGAGCAGTTCTTC. This gives the protein CASSPQRGGLSYNEQFF.